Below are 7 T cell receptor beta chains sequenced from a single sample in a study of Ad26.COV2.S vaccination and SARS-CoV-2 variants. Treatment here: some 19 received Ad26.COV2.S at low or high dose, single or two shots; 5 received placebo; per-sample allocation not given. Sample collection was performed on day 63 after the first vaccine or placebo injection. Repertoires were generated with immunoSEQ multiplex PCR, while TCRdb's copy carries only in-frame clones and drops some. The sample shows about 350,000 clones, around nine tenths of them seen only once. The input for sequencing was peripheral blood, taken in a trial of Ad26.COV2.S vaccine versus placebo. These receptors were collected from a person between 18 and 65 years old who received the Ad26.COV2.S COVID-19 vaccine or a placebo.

This CDR3 reads CASSFGQGQGNTEAFF. The CDR3 DNA follows: TGTGCCAGCAGCTTTGGTCAAGGGCAGGGAAACACTGAAGCTTTCTTT. V gene TRBV11-2 combines with J gene TRBJ1-1, with D perhaps matching TRBD1 (5 bases). Trimming removed 3 bases from V and 2 bases from J, with 16 bases in between. The CDR3 loop spans 16 amino acids. From germline, CDR1 is SGHAT and CDR2 FQNNGV.

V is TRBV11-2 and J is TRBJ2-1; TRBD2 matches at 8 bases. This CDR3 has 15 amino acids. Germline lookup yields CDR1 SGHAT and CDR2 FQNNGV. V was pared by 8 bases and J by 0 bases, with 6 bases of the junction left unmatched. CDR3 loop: CASHAGGSSYNEQFF. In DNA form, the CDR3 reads TGTGCCAGCCACGCGGGGGGTAGCTCCTACAATGAGCAGTTCTTC. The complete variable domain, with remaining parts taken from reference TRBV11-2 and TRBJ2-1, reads EAGVAQSPRYKIIEKRQSVAFWCNPISGHATLYWYQQILGQGPKLLIQFQNNGVVDDSQLPKDRFSAERLKGVDSTLKIQPAKLEDSAVYLCASHAGGSSYNEQFFGPGTRLTVL.

The CDR3 reads CASSLPRESRVGTGELFF. As DNA, the CDR3 is TGTGCCAGCAGCTTACCTCGGGAAAGCAGAGTTGGTACCGGGGAGCTGTTTTTT. This sequence joins TRBV7-6 and TRBJ2-2, with D possibly being TRBD2 (5 bases). CDR1 is SGHVS and CDR2 is FNYEAQ in the germline V gene. The CDR3 is 18 amino acids. Trimming took off 2 bases at V and 5 bases at J, with 21 bases between the two ends.

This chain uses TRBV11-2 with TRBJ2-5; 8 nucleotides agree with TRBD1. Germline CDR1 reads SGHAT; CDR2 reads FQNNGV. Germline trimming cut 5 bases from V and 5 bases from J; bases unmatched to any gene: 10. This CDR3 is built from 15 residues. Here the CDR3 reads CASSVRDRQVETQYF. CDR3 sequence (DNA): TGTGCCAGCAGCGTCCGGGACAGGCAAGTGGAGACCCAGTACTTC.

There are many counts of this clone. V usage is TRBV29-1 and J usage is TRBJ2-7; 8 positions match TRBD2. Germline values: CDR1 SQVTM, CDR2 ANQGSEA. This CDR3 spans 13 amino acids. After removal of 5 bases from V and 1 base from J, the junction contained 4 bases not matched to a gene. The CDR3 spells CSVSGRGSYEQYF. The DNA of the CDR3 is TGCAGCGTTAGCGGGAGAGGGTCCTACGAGCAGTACTTC.

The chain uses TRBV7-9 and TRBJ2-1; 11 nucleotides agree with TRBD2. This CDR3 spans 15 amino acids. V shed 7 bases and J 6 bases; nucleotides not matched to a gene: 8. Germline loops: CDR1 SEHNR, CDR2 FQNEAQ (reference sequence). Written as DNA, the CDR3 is TGTGCCAGCACTCGTCATAGCGGGAGGGGCAATGAGCAGTTCTTC. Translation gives CASTRHSGRGNEQFF.

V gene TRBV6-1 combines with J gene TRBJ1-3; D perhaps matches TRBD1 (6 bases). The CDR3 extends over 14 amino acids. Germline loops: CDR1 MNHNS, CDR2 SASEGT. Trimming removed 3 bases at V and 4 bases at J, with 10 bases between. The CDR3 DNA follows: TGTGCCAGCAGTGACAGGGGAAGGGGAAACACCATATATTTT. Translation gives CASSDRGRGNTIYF.